This T cell receptor (beta chain) was captured in a study of shared clonotypes between healthy human individuals. Measured with immunoSEQ multiplex PCR; TCRdb has only the in-frame clones, and not every one. Here the sample spans about 510,000 clones, 60% to 80% being singletons. The ends were cut back, 3 bases at V and 2 bases at J, with 11 bases in the middle. CDR3 length: 15 amino acids. Germline assignment: CDR1 LGHNA and CDR2 YSLEER. The chain combines TRBV4-3 with TRBJ1-5; perhaps TRBD1 as D (6 bases). The sample taken for sequencing was PBMCs. The source is a woman aged 35 to 49 in good health. Some clones in this sample may be carry-over from other donors' samples. The CDR3 loop reads CASSQDSMGNQPQHF. As DNA, the CDR3 is TGCGCCAGCAGCCAGGACAGTATGGGCAATCAGCCCCAGCATTTT.